These 2 T cell receptor beta chains were all obtained from the same sample, sequenced in a study of blood T cells in healthy people across ages. Together with a sample-barcoded 5' primer, a J-beta primer mix was included in a second PCR lasting roughly 6 to 12 cycles. A single record per CDR3 protein comes from TCRdb applying MiXCR to the 5' RACE reads. The sample consists of approximately 780,000 distinct CDR3 sequences, roughly 25% of them appearing once. This sample was also put to use in a study of T cells of mothers and their children.

Sequenced material: blood. The receptor set was obtained from a boy aged 5-17 years in good health.

This clonotype was detected only a few times. The chain uses TRBV9 and TRBJ2-7; D is undetermined. The J call may not be correct, given that the DNA end is closer to TRBJ2-1. CDR1 and CDR2 (germline): SGDLS, YYNGEE. The CDR3 contains 14 residues. CDR3 amino acids: CASSVAGRDNEQFF. The CDR3 coding sequence is TGTGCCAGCAGCGTAGCTGGAAGAGACAATGAGCAGTTCTTC.

The J gene is TRBJ2-5, the V gene TRBV5-1, with D unclear. The V gene lost 0 bases and the J gene lost 7 bases, with 13 bases spanning the gap. This CDR3 is 14 amino acids long. In germline, CDR1 is SGHRS, CDR2 YFSETQ. The CDR3: CASSLGTTPRTQYF. The CDR3 DNA is TGCGCCAGCAGCTTGGGTACCACCCCAAGGACCCAGTACTTC.